Presented here are 3 T cell receptor beta chains from one specimen sequenced in a study of blood T cell repertoires in COVID-19. Repertoires were generated with immunoSEQ multiplex PCR, while TCRdb's copy carries only in-frame clones and drops some. The sample yields roughly 500,000 clones, 89% seen once. Sequenced input: peripheral blood. Source of these receptors: a man younger than 30 with COVID-19, enrolled during active disease.

The J gene is TRBJ2-1, the V gene TRBV9; 10 bases align to TRBD2. Germline CDR1 is SGDLS and CDR2 is YYNGEE. The CDR3 contains 15 residues. J was trimmed by 10 bases and V by 0 bases; bases with no gene match: 7. The CDR3 loop reads CASSVGLAGVGEQFF. The CDR3 DNA follows: TGTGCCAGCAGCGTAGGGCTAGCGGGAGTCGGGGAGCAGTTCTTC.

V usage is TRBV29-1 and J usage is TRBJ1-2; tentatively, D is TRBD1 (5 bases). This CDR3 region has 12 residues. The V and J ends lost 4 bases and 8 bases respectively, with 14 bases between them. Germline V gene lookup returns CDR1 SQVTM and CDR2 ANQGSEA. CDR3 sequence: CSVVGGTGGYTF. CDR3 DNA sequence: TGCAGCGTTGTGGGAGGGACGGGAGGCTACACCTTC.

V is TRBV18 and J is TRBJ2-2; weak D call: TRBD2 (5 bases). CDR3 length equals 17 residues. Germline V gene lookup returns CDR1 KGHSH and CDR2 LQKENI. V was clipped by 5 bases and J by 1 base, with 17 bases between them. The CDR3 DNA reads as TGTGCCAGCTCAGACCGCTTTGCGGGTGAGAACACCGGGGAGCTGTTTTTT. Amino acids: CASSDRFAGENTGELFF.